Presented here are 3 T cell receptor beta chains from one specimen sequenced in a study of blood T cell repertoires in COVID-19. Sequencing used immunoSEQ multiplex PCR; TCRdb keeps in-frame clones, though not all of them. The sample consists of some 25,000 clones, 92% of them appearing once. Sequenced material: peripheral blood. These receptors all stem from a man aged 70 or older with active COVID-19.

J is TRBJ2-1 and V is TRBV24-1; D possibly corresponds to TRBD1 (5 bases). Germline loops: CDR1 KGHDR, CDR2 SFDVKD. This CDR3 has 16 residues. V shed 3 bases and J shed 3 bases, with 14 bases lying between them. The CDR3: CATSDPARANYNEQFF. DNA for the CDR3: TGTGCCACCAGTGATCCGGCCAGGGCTAACTACAATGAGCAGTTCTTC.

This CDR3 reads CASSPYDGDRGVTEAFF. The CDR3 DNA reads as TGTGCCAGCAGCCCGTACGATGGGGACAGGGGTGTCACTGAAGCTTTCTTT. The chain combines TRBV4-2 with TRBJ1-1; 10 bases line up with TRBD1. The V gene end was trimmed by 4 bases and the J gene end by 4 bases; junction bases not matched to a gene: 12. CDR1 is LGHNA, CDR2 YNFKEQ, per germline. CDR3 length: 17 amino acids.

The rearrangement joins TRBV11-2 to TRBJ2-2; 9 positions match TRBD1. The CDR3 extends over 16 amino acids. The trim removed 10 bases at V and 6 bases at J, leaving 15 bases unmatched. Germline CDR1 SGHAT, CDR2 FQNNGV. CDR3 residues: CATQRPGQGGSGELFF. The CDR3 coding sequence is TGTGCCACCCAAAGACCGGGACAGGGAGGATCCGGGGAGCTGTTTTTT.